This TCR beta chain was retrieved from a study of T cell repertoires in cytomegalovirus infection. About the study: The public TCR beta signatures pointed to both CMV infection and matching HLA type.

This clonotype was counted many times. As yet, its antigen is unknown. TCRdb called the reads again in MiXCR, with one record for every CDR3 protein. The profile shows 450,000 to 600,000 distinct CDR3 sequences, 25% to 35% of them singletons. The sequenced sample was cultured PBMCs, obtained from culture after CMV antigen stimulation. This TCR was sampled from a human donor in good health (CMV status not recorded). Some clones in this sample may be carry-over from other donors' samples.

The DNA of the CDR3 is TGTGCCAGCAGTTTATATCCTTCGAACACTGAAGCTTTCTTT. Amino acids: CASSLYPSNTEAFF. The gene calls are TRBV12-3 or TRBV12-4 and TRBJ1-1; D gene uncertain. Trimming removed 2 bases at V and 1 base at J, with 8 bases between. The CDR3 is 14 amino acids.